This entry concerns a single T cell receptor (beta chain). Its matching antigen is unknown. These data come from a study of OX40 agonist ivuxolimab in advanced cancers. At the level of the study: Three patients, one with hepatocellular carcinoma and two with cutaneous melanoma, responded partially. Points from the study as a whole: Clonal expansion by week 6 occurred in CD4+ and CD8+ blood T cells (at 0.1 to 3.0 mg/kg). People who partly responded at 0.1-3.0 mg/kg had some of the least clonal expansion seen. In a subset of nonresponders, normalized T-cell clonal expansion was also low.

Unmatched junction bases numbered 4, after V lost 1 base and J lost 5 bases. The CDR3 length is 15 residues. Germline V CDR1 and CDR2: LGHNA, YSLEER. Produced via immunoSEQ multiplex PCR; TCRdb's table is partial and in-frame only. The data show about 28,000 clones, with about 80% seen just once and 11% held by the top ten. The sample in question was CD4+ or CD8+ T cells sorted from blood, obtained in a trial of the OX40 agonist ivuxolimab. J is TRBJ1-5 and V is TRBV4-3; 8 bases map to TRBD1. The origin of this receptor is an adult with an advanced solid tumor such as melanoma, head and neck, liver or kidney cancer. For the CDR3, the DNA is TGCGCCAGCAGCCAAGGACAGGGGAATCATCAGCCCCAGCATTTT. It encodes CASSQGQGNHQPQHF.